Following are 29 T cell receptor beta chains from one sample sequenced in a study of T cells in Graves' hyperthyroidism and ophthalmopathy. Amplification targeted TCR beta CDR3 regions from RNA transcripts. Initially, a first-round RT-PCR of the TCR CDR3 employed the HTBI primer set. TCRdb analysed the multiplex PCR reads with MiXCR anew, one entry per CDR3 protein. The data hold approximately 380,000 distinct CDR3 sequences, with roughly 18% observed a single time. Sequencing was carried out using blood. Source of these receptors: a man between 18 and 35 years old with Graves' ophthalmopathy.

The CDR3 protein is CASSRQGSEAFF. DNA for the CDR3: TGTGCCAGCAGCCGACAGGGCTCTGAAGCTTTCTTT. J is TRBJ1-1 and V is TRBV14; 7 positions match TRBD1. This CDR3 region has 12 residues. The germline CDR1 and CDR2 sequences are SGHDN and FVKESK. J was trimmed by 6 bases and V by 4 bases; bases with no gene match: 2.

The table lists this clonotype with a few counts. The chain recombines TRBV6-5 with TRBJ2-4; 11 bases line up with TRBD2. The CDR3 is 16 amino acids. In germline, CDR1 is MNHEY, CDR2 SVGAGI. V was clipped by 4 bases and J by 9 bases; unmatched bases: 11. The CDR3 protein is CASSSTSGTTLGIQYF. CDR3 DNA sequence: TGTGCCAGCAGTTCGACTAGCGGGACGACACTGGGCATTCAGTACTTC.

The V and J genes are TRBV19 and TRBJ2-6, with a possible D match to TRBD2 (5 bases). V was pared by 1 base and J by 2 bases, with 9 bases between. Germline V gene lookup returns CDR1 LNHDA and CDR2 SQIVND (reference sequence). The CDR3 is made up of 16 amino acids. The CDR3, as DNA: TGTGCCAGTAGTATAGGTTTGAGGGCTGGGGCCAACGTCCTGACTTTC. It encodes CASSIGLRAGANVLTF.

This clonotype was picked up a small number of times. The chain links TRBV7-9 to TRBJ1-5; D is uncertain. This CDR3 contains 19 residues. From germline, CDR1 is SEHNR and CDR2 FQNEAQ (reference sequence). V was pared by 2 bases and J by 0 bases, with 20 bases between. DNA for the CDR3: TGTGCCAGCAGCTTAAGGCTGGGTAGGGTAGGTTATAGCAATCAGCCCCAGCATTTT. It specifies CASSLRLGRVGYSNQPQHF.

In its sample, this clonotype was seen many times. V usage is TRBV11-3 and J usage is TRBJ1-1; D gene unclear. The CDR3 spans 13 residues. V was trimmed by 5 bases and J by 0 bases, leaving 7 bases between them. Germline CDR1 SGHNT, CDR2 YENEEA. The CDR3 is CASSPHMNTEAFF. Here the CDR3 DNA reads TGTGCCAGCAGCCCCCACATGAACACTGAAGCTTTCTTT.

This chain connects TRBV12-3 or TRBV12-4 to TRBJ2-5; D may correspond to TRBD1 or TRBD2 (6 bases each). CDR3 length: 15 residues. The V and J ends lost 5 bases and 2 bases respectively, with 15 bases between them. The CDR3 region has the DNA TGTGCCAGCAGTCCCCCCGGGGGCTGGCAAGAGACCCAGTACTTC. Translated, it gives CASSPPGGWQETQYF.

The sample holds many counts of this clonotype. The V gene is TRBV20-1, the J gene TRBJ2-3, with D possibly being TRBD2 (6 bases). The CDR3 loop spans 13 amino acids. Trimming cost V 8 bases and J 6 bases, with 18 bases left between them. Germline CDR1 is DFQATT and CDR2 is SNEGSKA (reference sequence). The CDR3 sequence is CSTRRVAGDTQYF. Written as DNA, the CDR3 is TGCAGTACCAGGAGGGTGGCGGGGGATACGCAGTATTTT.

This clonotype has only a few counts. The V gene is TRBV20-1, the J gene TRBJ2-1; 9 bases agree with TRBD1. CDR1 is DFQATT, CDR2 SNEGSKA, per germline (reference sequence). The CDR3 loop spans 12 amino acids. The trim removed 6 bases at V and 10 bases at J, leaving 7 bases unmatched. Written as DNA, the CDR3 is TGCAGTGCGCCGGGACAGGGTTCGGAGCAGTTCTTC. It codes for CSAPGQGSEQFF.

This chain links TRBV27 with TRBJ2-7, with 7 bases that match TRBD1. This CDR3 has 14 amino acids. The ends lost 2 bases at V and 1 base at J; junction bases unmatched: 2. The germline V gene has CDR1 MNHEY and CDR2 SMNVEV (reference sequence). The CDR3 DNA reads as TGTGCCAGCAGTTTAAAGGGACAGTCCTACGAGCAGTACTTC. Translated: CASSLKGQSYEQYF.

This clonotype appeared many times. The V gene is TRBV7-3, the J gene TRBJ1-1; D may be TRBD1 (6 bases). The germline CDR1 and CDR2 sequences are SGHTA and FQGTGA. The CDR3 length is 14 residues. Trimming cost V 5 bases and J 5 bases, with 15 bases left between them. The CDR3 coding sequence is TGTGCCAGCAGCGCAAGGGGGGAACTAACTGAAGCTTTCTTT. This codes for CASSARGELTEAFF.

The V gene is TRBV15, the J gene TRBJ2-7, with 7 bases identical to TRBD1. Germline V gene sequence: CDR1 LNHNV, CDR2 YYDKDF (reference sequence). V was pared by 1 base and J by 4 bases, with 7 bases of the junction left unmatched. The CDR3 is 15 residues long. CDR3: CATSRAGTVAYEQYF. Here the CDR3 DNA reads TGTGCCACCAGCAGAGCCGGGACAGTCGCGTACGAGCAGTACTTC.

This clonotype was seen at least ten times. The chain recombines TRBV11-2 with TRBJ2-5; the D is unclear. CDR1 and CDR2 from the germline V gene are SGHAT and FQNNGV. The CDR3 consists of 14 residues. Trimming pared 2 bases from V and 4 bases from J, leaving 11 bases between. The CDR3: CASSLQPERETQYF. In DNA form, the CDR3 reads TGTGCCAGCAGCTTACAACCCGAACGAGAGACCCAGTACTTC.

The table lists this clonotype with many counts. The chain is built from TRBV12-3 or TRBV12-4 and TRBJ1-5, with D unclear. V was shortened by 3 bases and J by 2 bases, with 5 bases between the two germline ends. The CDR3 has 13 residues. The DNA of the CDR3 is TGTGCCAGCAGTTTCGAACGCAATCAGCCCCAGCATTTT. It codes for CASSFERNQPQHF.

This sequence joins TRBV6-2 or TRBV6-3 and TRBJ2-3, with 8 bases identical to TRBD1. Germline V CDR1 and CDR2: MNHEY, SVGEGT. There are 17 residues in the CDR3. With 2 bases clipped from V and 1 base from J, the junction kept 8 bases outside the gene matches. This chain's CDR3 is CASSYPPGQGGTDTQYF. DNA of the CDR3: TGTGCCAGCAGTTACCCACCTGGACAGGGCGGCACAGATACGCAGTATTTT.

Points on this clonotype: Mismatch with germline at one junction end may stem from a read error. The chain combines TRBV3-1 with TRBJ2-5; 8 bases are shared with TRBD2. Germline CDR1 and CDR2: LGHDT and YNNKEL (reference sequence). This CDR3 spans 10 amino acids. The CDR3 loop reads CASSPSGGHF. The CDR3 DNA reads as TGTGCCAGCAGCCCCTCGGGGGGGCACTTC.

Comment on this clonotype: At one boundary the junction diverges from the germline segment, which might be a read error. The rearrangement links TRBV12-3 or TRBV12-4 to TRBJ1-6, with D perhaps TRBD1 (6 bases). The length of the CDR3 is 19 residues. The CDR3 reads CVSSGGGRHDFLTNSPLHF. The CDR3 region has the DNA TGTGTCAGCAGTGGGGGCGGGAGACACGATTTCCTTACTAATTCACCCCTCCACTTT.

This chain links TRBV18 with TRBJ1-5; D is unclear. This CDR3 is built from 15 residues. The germline CDR1 and CDR2 sequences are KGHSH and LQKENI. The ends were cut back, 3 bases at V and 8 bases at J, with 17 bases in the middle. CDR3 amino acids: CASSPFGSNQEPQHF. CDR3 DNA sequence: TGTGCCAGCTCACCGTTCGGGTCAAACCAAGAGCCCCAGCATTTT.

The gene calls are TRBV20-1 and TRBJ1-5; weak D call: TRBD1 (5 bases). The germline V gene encodes CDR1 DFQATT and CDR2 SNEGSKA (reference sequence). Trimming shortened V by 5 bases and J by 5 bases, and 16 bases separated the two germline ends. The CDR3 contains 14 residues. The CDR3 bases are TGCAGTGCTCGTGACAGTCTACTATATCAGCCCCAGCATTTT. Translation gives CSARDSLLYQPQHF.

The V call is TRBV11-3, the J call TRBJ2-3; possible D gene TRBD1, 6 bases. The germline CDR1 and CDR2 sequences are SGHNT and YENEEA. Trimming left V 3 bases short and J 2 bases short, with 18 bases between. This CDR3 has 17 amino acids. The CDR3 DNA sequence: TGTGCCAGCAGCTTGGGCCTGGGGCAGGGGAACACAGATACGCAGTATTTT. Protein: CASSLGLGQGNTDTQYF.

In this sample, this clonotype turned up many times. The chain uses TRBV2 and TRBJ1-4; D uncertain. CDR3 length: 14 residues. Germline CDR1 and CDR2: SNHLY and FYNNEI. Trimming pared 4 bases from V and 0 bases from J, leaving 6 bases between. The CDR3 loop reads CASSAQPTNEKLFF. In DNA, the CDR3 is TGTGCCAGCAGTGCACAACCAACTAATGAAAAACTGTTTTTT.

Ten or more counts support this clonotype. The chain joins TRBV2 to TRBJ2-7, with a tentative D call TRBD1 (6 bases). Germline lookup yields CDR1 SNHLY and CDR2 FYNNEI. Trimming cost V 4 bases and J 6 bases, with 16 bases left between them. The CDR3 totals 14 residues. The CDR3: CASSGEARGVEQYF. The CDR3 DNA is TGTGCCAGCAGTGGTGAAGCCAGGGGAGTCGAGCAGTACTTC.

For the CDR3, the DNA is TGTGCCAGCAGTTTATCCCAACCGACTAGCGGACAAGAGACCCAGTACTTC. Its protein product is CASSLSQPTSGQETQYF. The chain has TRBV28 and TRBJ2-5; 9 bases agree with TRBD2. After removal of 1 base from V and 2 bases from J, the junction contained 8 bases not matched to a gene. Looked up from germline, CDR1 is MDHEN and CDR2 is SYDVKM. The CDR3 sequence is 17 residues long.

This clonotype was counted at least ten times. The gene calls are TRBV5-1 and TRBJ1-5; no clear D. The V gene's germline CDR1 is SGHRS and CDR2 YFSETQ. V was pared by 0 bases and J by 0 bases, with 10 bases between. The CDR3 runs to 16 residues. CDR3 sequence (DNA): TGCGCCAGCAGCTTGGGAGGAGGAGCTAGCAATCAGCCCCAGCATTTT. Residues: CASSLGGGASNQPQHF. Full variable domain (missing parts from reference TRBV5-1 and TRBJ1-5): KAGVTQTPRYLIKTRGQQVTLSCSPISGHRSVSWYQQTPGQGLQFLFEYFSETQRNKGNFPGRFSGRQFSNSRSEMNVSTLELGDSALYLCASSLGGGASNQPQHFGDGTRLSIL.

This chain connects TRBV5-1 to TRBJ2-2; D is uncertain. The CDR3 loop spans 11 amino acids. In germline, CDR1 is SGHRS, CDR2 YFSETQ. V dropped 4 bases and J dropped 7 bases, with 5 bases sitting between them. CDR3 sequence (DNA): TGCGCCAGCAGCATTGACGGGGAGCTGTTTTTT. Translated: CASSIDGELFF.

This clonotype was recorded at least ten times. The chain employs TRBV6-1 and TRBJ2-4, with 8 nucleotides matching TRBD1. The CDR3 has 14 amino acids. The V gene end was trimmed by 5 bases and the J gene end by 7 bases; junction bases not matched to a gene: 7. Germline-derived CDR1 and CDR2 are MNHNS and SASEGT. Here the CDR3 reads CASSWTGKTNIQYF. DNA for the CDR3: TGTGCCAGCAGTTGGACAGGGAAAACGAACATTCAGTACTTC.

The sample holds a few counts of this clonotype. The chain recombines TRBV14 with TRBJ2-1; tentative D call: TRBD2 (6 bases). Germline CDR1 and CDR2: SGHDN and FVKESK. The CDR3 runs 17 residues. V lost 0 bases to trimming and J lost 9 bases, with 21 bases between them. CDR3 region: CASSQDQRRDPKGEQFF. The CDR3 DNA reads TGTGCCAGCAGCCAAGATCAAAGGAGGGACCCTAAGGGTGAGCAGTTCTTC.

This clonotype was seen repeatedly, ten times or more. The rearrangement joins TRBV7-9 to TRBJ2-7; 8 bases agree with TRBD1. Germline V gene sequence: CDR1 SEHNR, CDR2 FQNEAQ (reference sequence). J lost 7 bases, V lost 2 bases, and 7 bases had no gene match. The CDR3 is 14 amino acids. This CDR3 is CASSLTGGTGEQYF. CDR3 DNA sequence: TGTGCCAGCAGCTTAACAGGGGGGACCGGGGAGCAGTACTTC.

The gene calls are TRBV6-2 or TRBV6-3 and TRBJ1-4; D remains unclear. The CDR3 spans 18 residues. V lost 0 bases, J lost 6 bases, and 20 bases lay in between. The germline V gene has CDR1 MNHEY and CDR2 SVGEGT. CDR3 sequence reads: CASSYSSPRGHPYEKLFF. DNA of the CDR3: TGTGCCAGCAGTTACTCGAGCCCCCGAGGTCATCCCTATGAAAAACTGTTTTTT.

This clonotype was detected a few times. The genes are TRBV6-4 and TRBJ2-3; no definite D call. CDR1 is MRHNA, CDR2 SNTAGT, per germline. This CDR3 is 13 amino acids long. The V end lost 4 bases, the J end lost 0 bases, and 5 bases lay between the germline ends. The chain's CDR3 is CASSASSTDTQYF. Written as DNA, the CDR3 is TGTGCCAGCAGTGCTTCAAGCACAGATACGCAGTATTTT.